This TCR beta chain appears in the sequencing data of a study of T cells in Graves' hyperthyroidism and ophthalmopathy. Amplification yielded TCR beta CDR3 regions, with RNA transcripts as the source. The HTBI primer set served for first-round RT-PCR of the TCR CDR3. Using its own MiXCR run on the multiplex PCR reads, TCRdb lists one record per CDR3 protein. This table has under 300,000 distinct CDR3 sequences, nearly 15% appearing once. This CDR3 comprises 13 residues. Germline V gene data show CDR1 as MDHEN and CDR2 as SYDVKM. Trimming shortened V by 6 bases and J by 3 bases, and 12 bases separated the two germline ends. This clonotype was counted ten times or more.

This chain connects TRBV28 to TRBJ2-7, with unresolved D. Material: blood. The sequence was collected from a woman aged 45-59 years with Graves' hyperthyroidism that later progressed to Graves' ophthalmopathy. This chain's CDR3 is CASSGFFIYEQYF. The CDR3 DNA reads as TGTGCCAGCAGCGGTTTTTTCATCTACGAGCAGTACTTC.